The text below deals with one TCR beta chain. Trimming cost V 6 bases and J 9 bases, with 21 bases left between them. The CDR3 loop spans 15 amino acids. The germline V gene encodes CDR1 ENHRY and CDR2 SYGVKD. Time point noted: before trial treatment. In the RACIN dose-escalation trial, donors got nivolumab plus ipilimumab with aspirin, cyclophosphamide and radiotherapy. Each eligible patient had an advanced solid tumor, and these tumors lacked tumor-infiltrating lymphocytes. The data stem from a study of low-dose radiotherapy and immunotherapy resistance in tumors. TRAV and TRBV primers primed cDNA for both TCRalpha and TCRbeta. TCRs underwent 20 PCR cycles of amplification with a constant-region primer and V-primer adapter. MiXCR was run by TCRdb on the reads, yielding one entry per CDR3 protein. The sample shows tens of thousands of distinct CDR3 sequences, under 30% of them seen only once.

The specimen was PBMCs, collected before treatment. The TCR comes from a male donor with prostate cancer. The chain is built from TRBV10-3 and TRBJ2-1; D possibly corresponds to TRBD1 (8 bases). CDR3 nucleotides: TGTGCCATCAGAGCAGACAGGGGAGGGCAAGGTGAGCAGTTCTTC. It codes for CAIRADRGGQGEQFF.